Reported below is one TCR beta chain. This sample was taken from a study of beta chain features in type 1 diabetes. Reverse transcribing all isolated RNA meant expressed TCRB transcripts were sequenced. Produced via immunoSEQ multiplex PCR; TCRdb's table is partial and in-frame only. The table has 300,000 to 400,000 clones, around 12% seen once. The sequencing sample was made of naive CD4+ T cells from blood. The receptor was isolated from a man aged 18-30 years in good health.

CDR3 sequence (DNA): TGCGCCAGCAGCTTACTAGGGTCCTACGAGCAGTACTTC. Its protein product is CASSLLGSYEQYF. The chain uses TRBV5-1 and TRBJ2-7; TRBD2 is a possible D gene (5 bases). This CDR3 has 13 amino acids. V was pared by 2 bases and J by 1 base, with 7 bases between. Germline V gene data show CDR1 as SGHRS and CDR2 as YFSETQ.